The T cell receptor (beta chain) described here comes from a study of spatial heterogeneity in lung cancer. Across the study: The study sequenced follow-up PBMC samples when they were available, at a median of approximately 2 years after resection. Study-level points and caveats: There were more appearances of ubiquitous expanded tumor TCRs in blood at resection than at follow-up.

Specified time point: blood at routine non-recurrence follow-up after resection. The study sequenced unsorted whole RNA from tumor, nontumor lung or frozen PBMC. TCR cDNA molecules were tagged individually, and each one carried a unique molecular identifier. Via MiXCR, TCRdb re-called the 5' RACE reads, giving one row per CDR3 protein. Of under 150,000 distinct CDR3 sequences in the sample, approximately 12% are singletons; the top ten hold 16%. The V gene end was trimmed by 7 bases and the J gene end by 5 bases; junction bases not matched to a gene: 17. The CDR3 sequence is 16 residues long. This clonotype has more than one count but fewer than ten. Its antigen is as yet unknown.

This TCR was sampled from a male donor with early-stage non-small cell lung cancer. This chain joins TRBV12-3 or TRBV12-4 and TRBJ2-7; 7 positions match TRBD1. Source: PBMCs, taken at follow-up. The CDR3 reads CASTMGARQGTHEQYF. The CDR3 DNA sequence: TGTGCCAGCACCATGGGGGCAAGACAGGGTACCCACGAGCAGTACTTC.